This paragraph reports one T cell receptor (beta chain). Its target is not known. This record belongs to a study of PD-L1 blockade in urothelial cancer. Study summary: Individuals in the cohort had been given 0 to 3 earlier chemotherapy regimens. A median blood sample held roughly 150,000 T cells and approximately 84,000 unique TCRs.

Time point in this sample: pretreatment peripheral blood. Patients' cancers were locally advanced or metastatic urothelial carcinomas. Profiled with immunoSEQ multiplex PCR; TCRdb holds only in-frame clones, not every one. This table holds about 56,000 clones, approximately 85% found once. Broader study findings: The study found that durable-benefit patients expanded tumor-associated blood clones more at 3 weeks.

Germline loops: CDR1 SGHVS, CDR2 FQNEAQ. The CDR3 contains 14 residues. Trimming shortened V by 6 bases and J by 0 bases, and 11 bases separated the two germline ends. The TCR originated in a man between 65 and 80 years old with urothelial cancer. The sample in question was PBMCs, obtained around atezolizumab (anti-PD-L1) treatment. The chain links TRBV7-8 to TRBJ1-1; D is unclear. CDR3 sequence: CASRLSGMNTEAFF. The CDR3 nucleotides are TGTGCCAGCAGGTTATCAGGAATGAACACTGAAGCTTTCTTT.